The source of this T cell receptor (beta chain) is a study of cytomegalovirus exposure and HLA in healthy donors (dated by TCRdb to about 2017). Study-level background: A later analysis indicated that the 130 or so validation repertoires were generated on the platform also employed for the 650 to 850 repertoires of the first cohort. To predict cytomegalovirus infection status, the study combined high-throughput TCR immunosequencing, statistical association of individual TCRs with disease status, and machine learning. A separate validation cohort of 100 to 150 different subjects was used in addition to the roughly 700-subject first cohort. The aim of the study was to test whether cataloging public T cell receptors could identify signatures of past pathogen exposure. What the research found in general, with its limitations: A total of about 150 TCR beta chains were listed by the study as associated with cytomegalovirus. A later analysis lacked HLA typing for the validation cohort, so it scored co-occurrence in that cohort across all 120 repertoires. It was suggested by the authors that the approach could potentially be generalized to other disease states and immunological phenotypes. In a later analysis, TCRs clustered in the first cohort were found to also tend to co-occur in the roughly 110 validation repertoires, with roughly 93% of cluster scores above 0. Cytomegalovirus status was reported to be diagnosed by the classifier with high specificity and sensitivity in both the original and validation cohorts. While some public TCRs were present in many individuals, most TCR sequences turned up only very rarely across donors. A few of the identified cytomegalovirus-associated TCR beta chains were confirmed in vitro to be specific for cytomegalovirus antigens.

From cysteine to phenylalanine, the CDR3 is 14 amino acids long. The kept DNA is CDR3 alone, 42 bases in frame from the first base. For CDR1 and CDR2, the germline V gene lists LGHNT and FRNRAP. V is clipped by 6 bases and J by 1 base, and the sequence between their germline boundaries is 12 bases long. This clone was recorded a few times. Its antigen is currently not known. No base qualities exist here, and no much larger clone lies one base off it. The library was produced with the immunoSEQ multiplex PCR assay. Turning to the authors' computational methods: A statistical classification framework was built for diagnosing cytomegalovirus status from the catalog of TCR beta chain sequences. TCRdb took over this immuneACCESS table, retaining in-frame rearrangements with V and J assigned. Such tables are incomplete; in checked studies, under half of the missing clones stem from an unresolved V gene, and the remainder is unexplained. That table is the source of V, J and clone size, and D and trimming were worked out from the DNA. The table for this sample lists roughly 98,000 clones; 87% of them were counted only once. In total, the top ten clones hold around 6% of the sample.

Donors formed part of the validation cohort, which comprised about 130 subjects and was distinct from the first cohort of several hundred subjects. The sequencing sample was made of PBMCs. The V and J segments used are TRBV12-5 and TRBJ1-1; TRBD1 could be the D gene, as 6 bases match. The clonotype originates from a man between 18 and 35 years old in good health and CMV-seropositive. DNA sequence: TGTGCTAGTGGCCCCAGGGGCCCGAACACTGAAGCTTTCTTT. The encoded protein is CASGPRGPNTEAFF.